The T cell receptor (beta chain) under discussion was sequenced for a study of tumor-infiltrating lymphocytes in localized non-small cell lung cancer. General study results and limits: T-cell fraction did not differ between immunotypes IM1 and IM2.

The CDR3 is made up of 15 amino acids. V was clipped by 3 bases and J by 0 bases, with 8 bases between them. The V gene's germline CDR1 is SEHNR and CDR2 FQNEAQ (reference sequence). Worth noting for this clone: The antigen is undetermined.

Assay used: immunoSEQ multiplex PCR; TCRdb lists only in-frame clones, some missing. The sample has fewer than 8,500 clones, 60% to 80% seen once. The receptor's source is a human donor with non-small cell lung cancer. The sample consisted of uninvolved lung tissue not adjacent to the tumor. This chain uses TRBV7-9 with TRBJ2-2; D not resolved. The CDR3 DNA follows: TGTGCCAGCAGCTTCGGCCAGACGAACACCGGGGAGCTGTTTTTT. Translating it yields CASSFGQTNTGELFF.